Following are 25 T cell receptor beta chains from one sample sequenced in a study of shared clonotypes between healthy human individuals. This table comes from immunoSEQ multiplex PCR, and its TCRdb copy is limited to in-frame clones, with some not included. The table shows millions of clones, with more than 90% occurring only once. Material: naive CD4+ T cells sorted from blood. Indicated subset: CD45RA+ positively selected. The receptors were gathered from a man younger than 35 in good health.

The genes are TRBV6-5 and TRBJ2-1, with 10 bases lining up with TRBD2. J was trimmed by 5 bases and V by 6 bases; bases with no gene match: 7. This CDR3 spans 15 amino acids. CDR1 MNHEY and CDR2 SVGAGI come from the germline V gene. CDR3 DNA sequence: TGTGCCAGCAGGGAACTAGCGGGAAAGGACAATGAGCAGTTCTTC. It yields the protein CASRELAGKDNEQFF.

The CDR3 DNA reads TGTGCCAGCTCGCCCGGGACAGCTGGGGCCAACGTCCTGACTTTC. Encoded protein: CASSPGTAGANVLTF. The chain recombines TRBV18 with TRBJ2-6; the match to TRBD1 covers 7 bases. This CDR3 has 15 amino acids. Losses at the gene ends were 6 bases for V and 2 bases for J; bases not matched to a gene: 4. The germline CDR1 and CDR2 sequences are KGHSH and LQKENI.

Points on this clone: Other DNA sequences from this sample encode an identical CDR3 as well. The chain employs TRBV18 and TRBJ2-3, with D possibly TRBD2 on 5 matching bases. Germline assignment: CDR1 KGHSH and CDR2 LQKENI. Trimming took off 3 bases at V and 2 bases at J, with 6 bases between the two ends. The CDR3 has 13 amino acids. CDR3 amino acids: CASSPRDTDTQYF. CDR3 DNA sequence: TGTGCCAGCTCACCGAGGGACACAGATACGCAGTATTTT.

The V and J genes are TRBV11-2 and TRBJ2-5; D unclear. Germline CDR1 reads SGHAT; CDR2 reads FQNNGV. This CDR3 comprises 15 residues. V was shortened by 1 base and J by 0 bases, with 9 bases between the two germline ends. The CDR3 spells CASSLVPGHQETQYF. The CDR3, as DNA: TGTGCCAGCAGCTTAGTCCCCGGTCACCAAGAGACCCAGTACTTC.

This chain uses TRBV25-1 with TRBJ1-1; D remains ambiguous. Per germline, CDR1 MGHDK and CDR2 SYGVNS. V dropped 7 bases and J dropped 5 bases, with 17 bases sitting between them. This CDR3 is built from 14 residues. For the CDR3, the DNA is TGTGCCAGCACCCAAACCGGGGTAGGGACTGAAGCTTTCTTT. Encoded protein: CASTQTGVGTEAFF.

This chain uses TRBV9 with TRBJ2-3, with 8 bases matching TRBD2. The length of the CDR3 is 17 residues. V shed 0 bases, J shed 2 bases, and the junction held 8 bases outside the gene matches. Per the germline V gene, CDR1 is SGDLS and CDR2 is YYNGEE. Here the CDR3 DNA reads TGTGCCAGCAGCGTAGCGGGGGGGCGGGGACTCACAGATACGCAGTATTTT. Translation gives CASSVAGGRGLTDTQYF.

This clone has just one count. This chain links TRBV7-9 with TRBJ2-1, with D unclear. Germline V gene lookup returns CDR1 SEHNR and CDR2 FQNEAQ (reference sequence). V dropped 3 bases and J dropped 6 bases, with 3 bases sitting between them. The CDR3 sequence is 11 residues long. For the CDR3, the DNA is TGTGCCAGCAGCTTCTTCAATGAGCAGTTCTTC. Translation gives CASSFFNEQFF.

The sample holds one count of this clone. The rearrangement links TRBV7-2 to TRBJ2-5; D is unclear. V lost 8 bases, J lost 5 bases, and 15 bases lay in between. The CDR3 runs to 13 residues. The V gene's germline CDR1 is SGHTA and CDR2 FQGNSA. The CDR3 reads CASGLGERETQYF. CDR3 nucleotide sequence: TGTGCCAGCGGATTAGGAGAGAGGGAGACCCAGTACTTC.

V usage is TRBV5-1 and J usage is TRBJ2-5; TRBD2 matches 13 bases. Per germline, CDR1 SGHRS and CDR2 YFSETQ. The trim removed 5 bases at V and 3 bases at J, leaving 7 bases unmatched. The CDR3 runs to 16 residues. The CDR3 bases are TGCGCCAGCAGTGCCACCGGGACTAGCGGGGAAGAGACCCAGTACTTC. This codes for CASSATGTSGEETQYF.

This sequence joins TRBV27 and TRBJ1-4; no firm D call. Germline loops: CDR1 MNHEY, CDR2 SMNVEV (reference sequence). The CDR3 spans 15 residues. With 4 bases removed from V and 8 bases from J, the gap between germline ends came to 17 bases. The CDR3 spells CASSSGSLGREKLFF. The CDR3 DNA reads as TGTGCCAGCAGTTCCGGGTCATTAGGAAGAGAAAAACTGTTTTTT.

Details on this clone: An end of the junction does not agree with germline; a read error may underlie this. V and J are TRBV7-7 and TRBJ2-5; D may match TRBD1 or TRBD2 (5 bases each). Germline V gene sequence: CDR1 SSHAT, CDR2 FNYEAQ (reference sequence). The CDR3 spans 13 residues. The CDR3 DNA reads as TGTGCTAGCAGCCGGGACCGGGAAGAGACCCAGTACTTC. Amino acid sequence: CASSRDREETQYF.

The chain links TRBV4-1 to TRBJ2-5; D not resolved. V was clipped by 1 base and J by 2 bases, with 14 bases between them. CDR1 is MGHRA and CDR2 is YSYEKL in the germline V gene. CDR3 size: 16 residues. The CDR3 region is CASSQAQAYIQETQYF. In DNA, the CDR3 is TGCGCCAGCAGCCAAGCCCAAGCGTATATACAAGAGACCCAGTACTTC.

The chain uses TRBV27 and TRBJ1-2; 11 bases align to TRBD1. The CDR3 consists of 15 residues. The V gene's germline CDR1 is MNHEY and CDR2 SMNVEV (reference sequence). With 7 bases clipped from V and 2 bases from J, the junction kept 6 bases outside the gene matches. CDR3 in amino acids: CASKGQGARNYGYTF. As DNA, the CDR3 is TGTGCCAGCAAAGGACAGGGGGCGCGAAACTATGGCTACACCTTC.

In nucleotides, the CDR3 is TGTGCCAGCAGCCAGGACAGGGATCGTCGAGAGCAGTACTTC. Translating it yields CASSQDRDRREQYF. The gene calls are TRBV11-2 and TRBJ2-7; 8 bases fit TRBD1. V lost 5 bases and J lost 7; bases outside the gene matches: 10. Germline-derived CDR1 and CDR2 are SGHAT and FQNNGV. There are 14 residues in the CDR3.

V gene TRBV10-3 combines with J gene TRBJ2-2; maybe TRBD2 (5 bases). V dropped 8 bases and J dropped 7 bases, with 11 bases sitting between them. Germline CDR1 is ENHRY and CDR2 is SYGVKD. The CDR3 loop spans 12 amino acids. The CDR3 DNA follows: TGTGCCATCGGAGACGGGATCGGGGAGCTGTTTTTT. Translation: CAIGDGIGELFF.

CDR3 protein: CASSATGANVLTF. As DNA, the CDR3 is TGTGCCAGCAGTGCGACCGGGGCCAACGTCCTGACTTTC. The chain carries TRBV6-1 and TRBJ2-6; unclear D gene. The V end was cut by 4 bases, the J end by 4 bases, with 5 bases between. The CDR3 has 13 amino acids. CDR1 and CDR2 from the germline V gene are MNHNS and SASEGT.

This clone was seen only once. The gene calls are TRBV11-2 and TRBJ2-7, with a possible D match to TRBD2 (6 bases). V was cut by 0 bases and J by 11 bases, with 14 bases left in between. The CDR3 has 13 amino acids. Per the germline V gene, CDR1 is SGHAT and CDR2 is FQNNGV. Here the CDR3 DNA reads TGTGCCAGCAGCTTAGACGAGGGAGGAGCAAAGTACTTC. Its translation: CASSLDEGGAKYF.

CDR3: CASSESGLARDTQYF. The CDR3 DNA sequence: TGCGCCAGCAGTGAGTCGGGTTTGGCGAGGGATACGCAGTATTTT. The chain links TRBV10-1 to TRBJ2-3; D is unresolved. Germline V gene data show CDR1 as WNHNN and CDR2 as SYGVQD (reference sequence). With 0 bases removed from V and 6 bases from J, the gap between germline ends came to 13 bases. The length of the CDR3 is 15 residues.

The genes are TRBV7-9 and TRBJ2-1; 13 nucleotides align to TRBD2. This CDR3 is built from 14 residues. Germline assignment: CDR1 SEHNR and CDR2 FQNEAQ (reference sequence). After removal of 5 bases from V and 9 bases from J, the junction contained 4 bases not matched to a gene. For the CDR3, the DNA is TGTGCCAGCAGCCTCCGACTAGCGGGAGGTGAGCAGTTCTTC. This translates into CASSLRLAGGEQFF.

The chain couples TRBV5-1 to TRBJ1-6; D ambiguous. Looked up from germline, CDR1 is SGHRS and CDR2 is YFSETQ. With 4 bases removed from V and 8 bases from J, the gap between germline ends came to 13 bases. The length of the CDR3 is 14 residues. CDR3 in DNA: TGCGCCAGCAGCGACCGGGTCACAGATTCACCCCTCCACTTT. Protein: CASSDRVTDSPLHF.

The CDR3 loop reads CASAPGGAYEQYF. The CDR3 DNA sequence: TGTGCCAGCGCCCCAGGGGGAGCCTACGAGCAGTACTTC. The chain recombines TRBV6-6 with TRBJ2-7; 7 nucleotides line up with TRBD1. This CDR3 contains 13 residues. Germline loops: CDR1 MNHNY, CDR2 SVGAGI (reference sequence). V shed 8 bases, J shed 2 bases, and the junction held 6 bases outside the gene matches.

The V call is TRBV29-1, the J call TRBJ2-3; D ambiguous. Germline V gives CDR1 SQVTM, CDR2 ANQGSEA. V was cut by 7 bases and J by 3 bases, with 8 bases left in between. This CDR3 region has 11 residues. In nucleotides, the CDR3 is TGCAGCGGATCCCAAACAGATACGCAGTATTTT. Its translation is CSGSQTDTQYF.

The CDR3 is CASSLPAGTPGETQYF. As DNA, the CDR3 is TGCGCCAGCAGCTTGCCGGCAGGCACCCCGGGGGAGACCCAGTACTTC. The V call is TRBV5-1, the J call TRBJ2-5; the D gene is possibly TRBD2 (5 bases). This CDR3 is built from 16 residues. V lost 1 base and J lost 5, with 18 bases in between. The germline CDR1 and CDR2 sequences are SGHRS and YFSETQ. The variable domain in full, completed from reference TRBV5-1 and TRBJ2-5, reads KAGVTQTPRYLIKTRGQQVTLSCSPISGHRSVSWYQQTPGQGLQFLFEYFSETQRNKGNFPGRFSGRQFSNSRSEMNVSTLELGDSALYLCASSLPAGTPGETQYFGPGTRLLVL.

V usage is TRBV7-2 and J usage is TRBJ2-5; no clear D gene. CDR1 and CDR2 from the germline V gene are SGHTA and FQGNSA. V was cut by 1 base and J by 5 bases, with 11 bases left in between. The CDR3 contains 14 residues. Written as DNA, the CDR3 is TGTGCCAGCAGCTTAGATTACGTCCTGGAGACCCAGTACTTC. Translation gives CASSLDYVLETQYF.

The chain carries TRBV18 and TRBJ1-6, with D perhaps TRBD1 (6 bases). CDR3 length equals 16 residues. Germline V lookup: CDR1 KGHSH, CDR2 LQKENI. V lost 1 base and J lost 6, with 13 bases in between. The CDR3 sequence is CASSPRGQSPNSPLHF. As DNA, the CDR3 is TGTGCCAGCTCACCACGCGGACAGAGCCCTAATTCACCCCTCCACTTT. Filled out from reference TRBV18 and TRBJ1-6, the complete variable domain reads NAGVMQNPRHLVRRRGQEARLRCSPMKGHSHVYWYRQLPEEGLKFMVYLQKENIIDESGMPKERFSAEFPKEGPSILRIQQVVRGDSAAYFCASSPRGQSPNSPLHFGNGTRLTVT.